Below, 19 T cell receptor beta chains from the same sample are listed, as sequenced in a study of TIL therapy for anti-PD-1-resistant metastatic lung cancer. Documented time point: pre-treatment sample, taken before nivolumab and TIL therapy. This was the immunoSEQ v3 assay. TCRdb keeps only in-frame clones here, not all; method: immunoSEQ multiplex PCR. The table lists 35,000 or so clones, about 73% of them singletons, with over 5.5% in the top ten. The sequenced sample was blood, obtained at baseline. The receptor source for this set is a person aged 25 to 85 with non-small cell lung cancer.

The chain recombines TRBV6-1 with TRBJ2-5; D may be TRBD1 (5 bases). The germline V gene encodes CDR1 MNHNS and CDR2 SASEGT. The CDR3 sequence is 14 residues long. Trimming took off 4 bases at V and 6 bases at J, with 15 bases between the two ends. The chain's CDR3 is CASSAGQGMKTQYF. CDR3 DNA: TGTGCCAGCAGTGCCGGCCAGGGTATGAAGACCCAGTACTTC.

This clone was detected a few times. The CDR3 nucleotides read TGTGCCAGCCGCTACAGGGGGGAGAATTCACCCCTCCACTTT. This encodes CASRYRGENSPLHF. This chain connects TRBV5-8 to TRBJ1-6; 8 positions agree with TRBD1. Germline CDR1 SGHTS, CDR2 YDEGEE. The V and J ends lost 7 bases and 7 bases, in that order; junction bases with no gene match: 7. The CDR3 contains 14 residues.

This clone was picked up a small number of times. The CDR3 protein is CASSLGDRVTEQYF. The CDR3 DNA reads TGCGCCAGCAGCTTGGGAGACAGGGTCACCGAGCAGTACTTC. V and J are TRBV5-1 and TRBJ2-7; 7 bases are a match to TRBD1. Germline lookup yields CDR1 SGHRS and CDR2 YFSETQ. The CDR3 loop spans 14 amino acids. The V and J ends lost 0 bases and 6 bases, in that order; junction bases with no gene match: 6.

Comments on this clone: Other DNA sequences in this specimen translate into the identical CDR3. The genes are TRBV5-5 and TRBJ2-7; D is possibly TRBD1 (6 bases). The V and J ends lost 4 bases and 4 bases respectively, with 15 bases between them. Germline V CDR1 and CDR2: SGHKS, YYEKEE (reference sequence). This CDR3 is 14 amino acids long. The CDR3 loop is CASSQLPQGYEQYF. The CDR3 DNA reads TGTGCCAGCAGCCAATTACCACAGGGTTACGAGCAGTACTTC.

The rearrangement uses TRBV7-9 and TRBJ1-1; TRBD1 agrees at 7 bases. V lost 2 bases, J lost 11 bases, and 14 bases stayed unmatched. Germline V lookup: CDR1 SEHNR, CDR2 FQNEAQ (reference sequence). The CDR3 is made up of 15 amino acids. The CDR3 nucleotides read TGTGCCAGCAGCTTATCTCTTGGAGGGGGCATCGAGGCTTTCTTT. It yields the protein CASSLSLGGGIEAFF.

CDR3 nucleotides: TGTGCCAGCAGCATCAGGGGTTCTGGTAATTCACCCCTCCACTTT. Its translation is CASSIRGSGNSPLHF. The rearrangement joins TRBV9 to TRBJ1-6, with TRBD1 as a possible D gene (6 bases). CDR1 is SGDLS and CDR2 is YYNGEE in the germline V gene. The CDR3 spans 15 residues. V was pared by 4 bases and J by 6 bases, with 14 bases between.

The chain joins TRBV19 to TRBJ2-5; 9 bases match TRBD1. Germline V CDR1 and CDR2: LNHDA, SQIVND (reference sequence). The CDR3 runs to 16 residues. V lost 5 bases, J lost 2 bases, and 9 bases stayed unmatched. Here the CDR3 DNA reads TGTGCCAGTAGTGGGGGGACAGGGACACCTCAAGAGACCCAGTACTTC. Translating it yields CASSGGTGTPQETQYF.

The gene calls are TRBV27 and TRBJ1-3; no definite D call. The CDR3 totals 14 residues. The V end lost 5 bases, the J end lost 0 bases, and 8 bases lay between the germline ends. Germline V CDR1 and CDR2: MNHEY, SMNVEV (reference sequence). CDR3 DNA sequence: TGTGCCAGCAGTCCCGGCCACTCTGGAAACACCATATATTTT. It encodes CASSPGHSGNTIYF.

The rearrangement joins TRBV6-5 to TRBJ2-7, with D possibly matching TRBD2 (6 bases). With 2 bases removed from V and 5 bases from J, the gap between germline ends came to 13 bases. CDR1 is MNHEY, CDR2 SVGAGI, per germline. This CDR3 is 14 amino acids long. The CDR3 spells CASSYGQSSDEQYF. Written as DNA, the CDR3 is TGTGCCAGCAGTTACGGGCAGTCTAGCGACGAGCAGTACTTC.

This chain connects TRBV27 to TRBJ2-7, with D unclear. The CDR3 has 9 amino acids. Looked up from germline, CDR1 is MNHEY and CDR2 is SMNVEV (reference sequence). Between the trimmed V and J ends, which lost 4 bases and 5 bases, there was a span of 0 bases. CDR3 bases: TGTGCCAGCAGTTACGAGCAGTACTTC. Translated, it gives CASSYEQYF.

The V call is TRBV9, the J call TRBJ1-1; D is possibly TRBD1 (5 bases). V dropped 0 bases and J dropped 0 bases, with 9 bases sitting between them. This CDR3 contains 15 residues. CDR1 and CDR2 (germline): SGDLS, YYNGEE. This CDR3 reads CASSVEGRLNTEAFF. CDR3 sequence (DNA): TGTGCCAGCAGCGTAGAGGGACGGCTGAACACTGAAGCTTTCTTT.

The chain recombines TRBV27 with TRBJ2-1; possible D gene TRBD1, 7 bases. Trimming took 7 bases from V and 8 from J, leaving 30 bases between them. The CDR3 contains 18 residues. CDR1 MNHEY and CDR2 SMNVEV come from the germline V gene (reference sequence). CDR3 nucleotide sequence: TGTGCCAGCACCAAACGGAGGGCAGGGGGGATTCCGGACGATGAGCAGTTCTTC. This gives the protein CASTKRRAGGIPDDEQFF.

V usage is TRBV15 and J usage is TRBJ2-5; TRBD2 might be the D (5 bases). This CDR3 region has 13 residues. Germline loops: CDR1 LNHNV, CDR2 YYDKDF (reference sequence). V lost 0 bases, J lost 7 bases, and 9 bases lay in between. The CDR3 region is CATSREAAATQYF. The CDR3 DNA follows: TGTGCCACCAGCAGAGAAGCGGCAGCGACCCAGTACTTC.

This clone occurred once. The J gene is TRBJ2-7, the V gene TRBV6-1; the D call may be TRBD1 or TRBD2 (5 bases each). The CDR3 covers 14 residues. The germline V gene encodes CDR1 MNHNS and CDR2 SASEGT. With 4 bases removed from V and 5 bases from J, the gap between germline ends came to 15 bases. The DNA of the CDR3 is TGTGCCAGCAGTGGAGGGGCTAGTAGGGACGAGCAGTACTTC. Protein: CASSGGASRDEQYF.

The V call is TRBV9, the J call TRBJ1-2, with D uncertain. The CDR3 extends over 14 amino acids. In germline, CDR1 is SGDLS, CDR2 YYNGEE. V dropped 0 bases and J dropped 1 base, with 7 bases sitting between them. The CDR3 region is CASSVAQDNYGYTF. The DNA of the CDR3 is TGTGCCAGCAGCGTAGCCCAGGATAACTATGGCTACACCTTC.

The chain has TRBV19 and TRBJ1-2, with TRBD1 as a possible D gene (5 bases). Germline V CDR1 and CDR2: LNHDA, SQIVND (reference sequence). This CDR3 region has 13 residues. Trimming shortened V by 10 bases and J by 5 bases, and 17 bases separated the two germline ends. The CDR3 region is CATKLGGGYGYTF. The CDR3, as DNA: TGTGCCACCAAACTCGGCGGGGGATATGGCTACACCTTC.

The chain recombines TRBV19 with TRBJ1-3, with D perhaps TRBD1 (5 bases). Germline CDR1 is LNHDA and CDR2 is SQIVND (reference sequence). This CDR3 is 15 amino acids long. Trimming removed 6 bases from V and 0 bases from J, with 12 bases in between. The chain's CDR3 is CASSSDTDSGNTIYF. CDR3 in DNA: TGTGCCAGTAGCTCGGACACCGACTCTGGAAACACCATATATTTT.

The V gene is TRBV11-3, the J gene TRBJ2-1; D perhaps matches TRBD2 (7 bases). The ends were cut back, 5 bases at V and 0 bases at J, with 11 bases in the middle. The CDR3 is 15 amino acids. Germline V lookup: CDR1 SGHNT, CDR2 YENEEA. CDR3 residues: CASSTGGRSYNEQFF. CDR3 DNA: TGTGCCAGCAGCACCGGGGGGCGCTCCTACAATGAGCAGTTCTTC.

This clone came up a few times. The chain links TRBV7-2 to TRBJ2-7; unclear D gene. Germline V gene lookup returns CDR1 SGHTA and CDR2 FQGNSA. The CDR3 consists of 12 residues. The germline V and J ends were trimmed by 4 bases and 3 bases, with 7 bases remaining between them. This chain's CDR3 is CASSSRIYEQYF. CDR3 nucleotide sequence: TGTGCCAGCAGCTCTAGGATCTACGAGCAGTACTTC.